The 25 T cell receptor beta chains in this list originate from one sample, sequenced in a study of T cells after yellow fever vaccination. TCRdb re-called the 5' RACE reads with MiXCR, one entry per CDR3 protein. The sample shows fewer than 450,000 distinct CDR3 sequences, 7% to 10% of them seen only once. This specimen was PBMCs, taken about 49 days after the first yellow fever vaccination. These receptor sequences come from a young man who received the YFV17D yellow fever vaccine.

Only a few counts were recorded for this clonotype. V is TRBV7-9 and J is TRBJ2-1; TRBD1 agrees at 9 bases. The CDR3 contains 14 residues. Germline trimming cut 3 bases from V and 8 bases from J; bases unmatched to any gene: 5. The V gene's germline CDR1 is SEHNR and CDR2 FQNEAQ (reference sequence). The CDR3 sequence is CASSFGQGNYEQFF. In nucleotides, the CDR3 is TGTGCCAGCAGCTTTGGACAGGGGAATTATGAGCAGTTCTTC.

The chain's CDR3 is CASSFQGFGEAFF. DNA of the CDR3: TGTGCCAGCAGCTTCCAGGGGTTCGGTGAAGCTTTCTTT. The rearrangement links TRBV7-9 to TRBJ1-1, with D possibly being TRBD1 (6 bases). Germline V gene data show CDR1 as SEHNR and CDR2 as FQNEAQ (reference sequence). V was clipped by 3 bases and J by 7 bases, with 12 bases between them. This CDR3 is built from 13 residues. Filled out from reference TRBV7-9 and TRBJ1-1, the complete variable domain reads DTGVSQNPRHKITKRGQNVTFRCDPISEHNRLYWYRQTLGQGPEFLTYFQNEAQLEKSRLLSDRFSAERPKGSFSTLEIQRTEQGDSAMYLCASSFQGFGEAFFGQGTRLTVV.

The V gene is TRBV5-1, the J gene TRBJ2-3, with 9 positions matching TRBD2. V lost 0 bases to trimming and J lost 2 bases; unmatched junction nucleotides: 7. Per germline, CDR1 SGHRS and CDR2 YFSETQ. The CDR3 contains 17 residues. The CDR3 DNA reads TGCGCCAGCAGCTTGGTGTCTAGCGGGGAGGCCACAGATACGCAGTATTTT. Amino acid sequence: CASSLVSSGEATDTQYF.

DNA for the CDR3: TGTGCCACCAGCAGAGACCAAGCTAACTATGGCTACACCTTC. It codes for CATSRDQANYGYTF. The rearrangement joins TRBV15 to TRBJ1-2; no clear D. V dropped 0 bases and J dropped 0 bases, with 5 bases sitting between them. This CDR3 spans 14 amino acids. Germline-derived CDR1 and CDR2 are LNHNV and YYDKDF (reference sequence).

The rearrangement links TRBV2 to TRBJ1-1; maybe TRBD1 (6 bases). Germline CDR1 is SNHLY and CDR2 is FYNNEI. The V gene lost 8 bases and the J gene lost 10 bases, with 20 bases spanning the gap. The CDR3 sequence is 13 residues long. The CDR3: CASGGTEGGAAFF. Written as DNA, the CDR3 is TGTGCCAGCGGGGGAACCGAGGGGGGAGCAGCTTTCTTT.

A few counts support this clonotype. V and J are TRBV4-3 and TRBJ2-3, with D perhaps assigned TRBD1 or TRBD2 (5 bases each). Germline-derived CDR1 and CDR2 are LGHNA and YSLEER. The CDR3 covers 16 residues. Trimming shortened V by 1 base and J by 3 bases, and 14 bases separated the two germline ends. The CDR3 DNA sequence: TGCGCCAGCAGCCAAGTTAACAGGTGGGGGACAGATACGCAGTATTTT. Translated, it gives CASSQVNRWGTDTQYF.

This clonotype was recorded many times. The V and J genes are TRBV18 and TRBJ2-1; TRBD2 matches 7 bases. J was trimmed by 7 bases and V by 0 bases; bases with no gene match: 3. The CDR3 loop spans 14 amino acids. Germline assignment: CDR1 KGHSH and CDR2 LQKENI. CDR3 residues: CASSPPRGVNEQFF. The CDR3 coding sequence is TGTGCCAGCTCACCACCCCGGGGGGTGAATGAGCAGTTCTTC. The full variable domain, in which reference TRBV18 and TRBJ2-1 provide the parts outside the CDR3, is NAGVMQNPRHLVRRRGQEARLRCSPMKGHSHVYWYRQLPEEGLKFMVYLQKENIIDESGMPKERFSAEFPKEGPSILRIQQVVRGDSAAYFCASSPPRGVNEQFFGPGTRLTVL.

This clonotype has only a few counts. This chain joins TRBV11-2 and TRBJ1-3; TRBD1 is a possible D gene (5 bases). Germline loops: CDR1 SGHAT, CDR2 FQNNGV. CDR3 length equals 16 residues. The germline V and J ends were trimmed by 5 bases and 2 bases, with 16 bases remaining between them. The CDR3 sequence: CASSRFDSAAGNTIYF. As DNA, the CDR3 is TGTGCCAGCAGCCGGTTCGACAGCGCAGCTGGAAACACCATATATTTT.

There are a few counts of this clonotype. The gene calls are TRBV15 and TRBJ2-4; tentatively, D is TRBD2 (6 bases). The germline V gene has CDR1 LNHNV and CDR2 YYDKDF (reference sequence). The V and J ends lost 3 bases and 1 base respectively, with 13 bases between them. This CDR3 has 16 residues. The CDR3 region is CATSSRAGRAKNIQYF. The DNA of the CDR3 is TGTGCCACCAGCAGTAGAGCGGGTCGTGCCAAAAACATTCAGTACTTC.

V usage is TRBV19 and J usage is TRBJ1-2; D perhaps matches TRBD1 (5 bases). Trimming removed 3 bases from V and 4 bases from J, with 12 bases in between. Germline lookup yields CDR1 LNHDA and CDR2 SQIVND (reference sequence). There are 14 residues in the CDR3. CDR3 sequence: CASSIPTGPYGYTF. CDR3 bases: TGTGCCAGTAGTATCCCCACAGGCCCCTATGGCTACACCTTC. Complete variable domain (other parts from reference TRBV19 and TRBJ1-2): DGGITQSPKYLFRKEGQNVTLSCEQNLNHDAMYWYRQDPGQGLRLIYYSQIVNDFQKGDIAEGYSVSREKKESFPLTVTSAQKNPTAFYLCASSIPTGPYGYTFGSGTRLTVV.

This clonotype was counted only a few times. The V gene is TRBV7-9, the J gene TRBJ1-6, with D possibly being TRBD1 (5 bases). This CDR3 spans 15 amino acids. V was cut by 6 bases and J by 2 bases, with 11 bases left in between. Germline V gene sequence: CDR1 SEHNR, CDR2 FQNEAQ (reference sequence). The CDR3 loop is CASRRDGAYNSPLHF. The CDR3 DNA follows: TGTGCCAGCAGGCGGGACGGTGCCTATAATTCACCCCTCCACTTT.

This rearrangement joins TRBV29-1 to TRBJ2-3; 8 bases agree with TRBD2. Germline V gene lookup returns CDR1 SQVTM and CDR2 ANQGSEA. The CDR3 consists of 15 residues. V shed 2 bases, J shed 2 bases, and the junction held 6 bases outside the gene matches. The DNA of the CDR3 is TGCAGCGTTGAACCCCGGGAGGGGGACACAGATACGCAGTATTTT. It yields the protein CSVEPREGDTDTQYF.

This clonotype was seen repeatedly, ten times or more. V usage is TRBV1 and J usage is TRBJ1-2; the table's D call TRBD1 went unverified against the DNA. TRBV1 is a pseudogene segment. The CDR3 sequence is 17 residues long. CDR3 sequence reads: CTSSPPGVEGSRDGYTF. The CDR3 region has the DNA TGCACCAGCAGCCCGCCGGGGGTAGAAGGGTCCAGAGATGGCTACACCTTC.

The chain joins TRBV7-9 to TRBJ1-1; D is unresolved. Germline-derived CDR1 and CDR2 are SEHNR and FQNEAQ (reference sequence). V was trimmed by 5 bases and J by 4 bases, leaving 11 bases between them. CDR3 size: 13 residues. The CDR3 protein is CASSIPEGTEAFF. CDR3 DNA sequence: TGTGCCAGCAGCATCCCCGAGGGCACTGAAGCTTTCTTT. The full variable domain, completed using reference TRBV7-9 and TRBJ1-1, is DTGVSQNPRHKITKRGQNVTFRCDPISEHNRLYWYRQTLGQGPEFLTYFQNEAQLEKSRLLSDRFSAERPKGSFSTLEIQRTEQGDSAMYLCASSIPEGTEAFFGQGTRLTVV.

This clonotype was seen only once. This chain links TRBV29-1 with TRBJ1-5; D is uncertain. The CDR3 covers 12 residues. Germline V gene lookup returns CDR1 SQVTM and CDR2 ANQGSEA. The germline V and J ends were trimmed by 4 bases and 1 base, with 5 bases remaining between them. The CDR3 DNA reads as TGCAGCGTTGCCGAGAGCAATCAGCCCCAGCATTTT. Translating gives CSVAESNQPQHF.

This clonotype was recorded many times. CDR3 amino acids: CASSPGPIPQPQHF. In nucleotides, the CDR3 is TGTGCCAGCAGCCCGGGGCCAATCCCACAGCCCCAGCATTTT. The chain links TRBV7-9 to TRBJ1-5; D is possibly TRBD1 (5 bases). CDR3 length: 14 amino acids. Per germline, CDR1 SEHNR and CDR2 FQNEAQ (reference sequence). Trimming pared 5 bases from V and 7 bases from J, leaving 15 bases between.

J is TRBJ2-7 and V is TRBV7-2; D is undetermined. CDR1 is SGHTA and CDR2 is FQGNSA in the germline V gene. With 3 bases removed from V and 3 bases from J, the gap between germline ends came to 15 bases. This CDR3 has 15 residues. CDR3 residues: CASSFGSTTDYEQYF. The CDR3, as DNA: TGTGCCAGCAGCTTCGGGTCCACCACCGACTACGAGCAGTACTTC.

This clonotype has only a few counts. The chain recombines TRBV27 with TRBJ2-5; D is uncertain. Germline CDR1 and CDR2: MNHEY and SMNVEV (reference sequence). V was cut by 10 bases and J by 2 bases, with 14 bases left in between. The CDR3 sequence is 13 residues long. The CDR3 loop reads CATRDHGQETQYF. The DNA of the CDR3 is TGTGCCACTCGCGATCACGGACAAGAGACCCAGTACTTC.

This clonotype was seen more than once but under ten times. The gene calls are TRBV11-2 and TRBJ2-3, with 9 nucleotides matching TRBD2. Germline loops: CDR1 SGHAT, CDR2 FQNNGV. The V segment lost 5 bases and the J segment 6 bases; nucleotides outside the gene matches: 18. The CDR3 loop spans 18 amino acids. The CDR3 DNA is TGTGCCAGCAGCCCCTGGGTTTTGCTAGCGGGGTCCCCGGATACGCAGTATTTT. It is translated as CASSPWVLLAGSPDTQYF.

This clonotype was recorded at least ten times. The chain has TRBV15 and TRBJ2-7; D is uncertain. The germline V gene has CDR1 LNHNV and CDR2 YYDKDF (reference sequence). The CDR3 covers 13 residues. V was cut by 0 bases and J by 3 bases, with 6 bases left in between. In DNA, the CDR3 is TGTGCCACCAGCAGAGATTTGAGCTACGAGCAGTACTTC. It yields the protein CATSRDLSYEQYF.

The chain is built from TRBV7-2 and TRBJ2-7; the match to TRBD2 covers 10 bases. The CDR3 is 15 residues long. Germline V gene sequence: CDR1 SGHTA, CDR2 FQGNSA. With 5 bases clipped from V and 0 bases from J, the junction kept 4 bases outside the gene matches. The CDR3 here is CASSLSSGGSYEQYF. The DNA of the CDR3 is TGTGCCAGCAGCCTTTCTAGCGGGGGCTCCTACGAGCAGTACTTC.

V and J are TRBV12-3 or TRBV12-4 and TRBJ2-1; tentatively, D is TRBD1 or TRBD2 (6 bases each). V dropped 11 bases and J dropped 15 bases, with 20 bases sitting between them. The CDR3 is made up of 11 amino acids. CDR3 DNA: TGTGCCCCCCCGAGGGGGGATGGCAGGTTCTTC. Translating gives CAPPRGDGRFF.

The sample holds a few counts of this clonotype. V gene TRBV7-2 combines with J gene TRBJ1-2, with 7 bases identical to TRBD1. CDR1 is SGHTA and CDR2 is FQGNSA in the germline V gene. Germline trimming cut 5 bases from V and 3 bases from J; bases unmatched to any gene: 9. The CDR3 is 15 residues long. This CDR3 is CASSIRQGLDYGYTF. CDR3 DNA: TGTGCCAGCAGCATCCGACAGGGCTTGGACTATGGCTACACCTTC.

The gene calls are TRBV4-1 and TRBJ1-2; no definite D call. Trimming pared 4 bases from V and 7 bases from J, leaving 19 bases between. The germline V gene has CDR1 MGHRA and CDR2 YSYEKL. CDR3 length equals 15 residues. The CDR3 nucleotides read TGCGCCAGCAGCCGCCCGGGAGAGGGTCTCTTTGGCTACACCTTC. This gives the protein CASSRPGEGLFGYTF.

The rearrangement links TRBV5-5 to TRBJ1-4; a possible D gene is TRBD1 (5 bases). V was pared by 1 base and J by 0 bases, with 13 bases between. The CDR3 totals 17 residues. Germline-derived CDR1 and CDR2 are SGHKS and YYEKEE (reference sequence). The CDR3 protein is CASSLTYRSATNEKLFF. The CDR3 DNA reads as TGTGCCAGCAGCTTGACTTACAGGTCTGCAACTAATGAAAAACTGTTTTTT.